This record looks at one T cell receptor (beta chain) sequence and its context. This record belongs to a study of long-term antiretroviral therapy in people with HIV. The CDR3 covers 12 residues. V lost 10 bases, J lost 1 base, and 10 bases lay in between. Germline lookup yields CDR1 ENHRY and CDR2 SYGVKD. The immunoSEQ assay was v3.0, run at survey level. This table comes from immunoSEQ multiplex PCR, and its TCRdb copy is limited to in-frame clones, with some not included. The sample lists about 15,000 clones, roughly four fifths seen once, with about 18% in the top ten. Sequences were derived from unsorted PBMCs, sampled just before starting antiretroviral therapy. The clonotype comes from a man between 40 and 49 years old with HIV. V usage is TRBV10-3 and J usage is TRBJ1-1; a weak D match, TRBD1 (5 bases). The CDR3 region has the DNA TGTGCCACCAGGGCCGGGAACACTGAAGCTTTCTTT. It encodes CATRAGNTEAFF.